This entry describes one T cell receptor beta chain. No antigen is known for it. This CDR3 is 15 amino acids long. V shed 3 bases, J shed 4 bases, and the junction held 6 bases outside the gene matches. Germline CDR1 reads SGHRS; CDR2 reads YFSETQ. The sample comes from a study of immune evolution from preneoplasia to lung adenocarcinoma. The data were produced by immunoSEQ multiplex PCR, yet TCRdb's version contains in-frame clones alone and is incomplete. The sample has approximately 3,600 clones, about 82% seen once; the top ten hold 11% to 15%. The study, taken as a whole, reports: Top clone share appeared to fall from AAH through AIS, MIA, adenocarcinoma. Clonality was highest in normal lung, lower in later-stage lesions apparently.

Sequences were obtained from FFPE adjacent normal lung tissue. The TCR was taken from a person aged 60-80 years with lung adenocarcinoma. The chain uses TRBV5-1 and TRBJ2-3; TRBD2 matches 9 bases. The CDR3 reads CASSSDPSGADTQYF. CDR3 in DNA: TGCGCCAGCAGCTCCGACCCTAGCGGGGCAGATACGCAGTATTTT.